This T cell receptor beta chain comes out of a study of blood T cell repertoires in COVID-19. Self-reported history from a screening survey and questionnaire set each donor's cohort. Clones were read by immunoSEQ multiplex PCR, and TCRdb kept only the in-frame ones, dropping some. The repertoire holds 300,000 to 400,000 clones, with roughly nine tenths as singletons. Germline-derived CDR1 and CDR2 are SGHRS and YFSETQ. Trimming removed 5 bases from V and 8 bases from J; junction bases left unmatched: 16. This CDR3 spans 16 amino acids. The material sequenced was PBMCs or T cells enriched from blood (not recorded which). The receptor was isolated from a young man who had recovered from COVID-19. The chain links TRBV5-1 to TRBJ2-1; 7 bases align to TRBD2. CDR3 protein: CASRRLAGPLVDEQFF. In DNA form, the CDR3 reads TGCGCCAGCAGGAGATTAGCGGGCCCCCTAGTTGATGAGCAGTTCTTC.